A selection of T cell receptor beta chains follows, all from one sample in a study of OX40 agonist ivuxolimab in advanced cancers. This table comes from immunoSEQ multiplex PCR, and its TCRdb copy is limited to in-frame clones, with some not included. The sample records tens of thousands of clones, approximately 91% being singletons. The input for sequencing was CD4+ or CD8+ T cells sorted from blood, taken in a trial of the OX40 agonist ivuxolimab. Receptors were obtained from an adult with an advanced solid tumor such as melanoma, head and neck, liver or kidney cancer. CDR3s include the opening cysteine and the closing phenylalanine or tryptophan. The D gene is left open where the match is weak. Where a row states a size, it is once, few, many or the class of an expanded clone; other rows omit it.

CDR3aa	CDR3nt	d_gene	abundance	v_gene	j_gene
CASSYRGPDYEQYF	TGTGCCAGCAGTTATCGGGGGCCCGACTACGAGCAGTACTTC	NA	NA	TRBV6-5	TRBJ2-7
CASSFGETQYF	TGTGCCAGCAGCTTCGGAGAGACCCAGTACTTC	NA	NA	TRBV5-4	TRBJ2-5
CASSPTSGSETQYF	TGTGCCAGCAGCCCGACTAGCGGGAGTGAGACCCAGTACTTC	TRBD2	NA	TRBV7-3	TRBJ2-5
CASSFYLALTDTQYF	TGTGCCAGCAGCTTTTATCTGGCGCTCACAGATACGCAGTATTTT	NA	NA	TRBV5-4	TRBJ2-3
CASSLGQGPNQPQHF	TGTGCCAGCAGCTTGGGTCAGGGTCCCAATCAGCCCCAGCATTTT	NA	once	TRBV7-9	TRBJ1-5
CASSEALQVWDKGEQFF	TGTGCCAGCAGTGAAGCGCTTCAAGTTTGGGACAAAGGGGAGCAGTTCTTC	NA	NA	TRBV2	TRBJ2-1
CASSISGREGDTQYF	TGTGCCAGCAGCATTAGCGGGAGGGAAGGGGATACGCAGTATTTT	TRBD2	NA	TRBV7-9	TRBJ2-3
CAISKAGEASYEQYF	TGTGCCATCTCGAAAGCGGGAGAGGCCTCCTACGAGCAGTACTTC	TRBD2	NA	TRBV10-3	TRBJ2-7
CASSEQGGSTYNEQFF	TGTGCCAGCAGCGAACAGGGGGGATCCACTTACAATGAGCAGTTCTTC	TRBD1	NA	TRBV25-1	TRBJ2-1
CASRFTGTSSSYEQYF	TGTGCCAGCAGGTTCACCGGGACTAGCAGCTCCTACGAGCAGTACTTC	TRBD2	NA	TRBV11-2	TRBJ2-7
CASSQVGLAGVNEQFF	TGCGCCAGCAGCCAAGTTGGGCTAGCGGGAGTCAATGAGCAGTTCTTC	TRBD2	NA	TRBV4-3	TRBJ2-1
CASSLDVYNEQFF	TGTGCCAGCAGCTTAGATGTCTACAATGAGCAGTTCTTC	NA	NA	TRBV11-2	TRBJ2-1
CASSAPGTGDYNEQFF	TGTGCCAGCAGCGCACCCGGGACAGGGGACTACAATGAGCAGTTCTTC	TRBD1	NA	TRBV7-3	TRBJ2-1
CASFSGGEQYF	TGTGCCAGCTTTTCAGGGGGCGAGCAGTACTTC	TRBD1	NA	TRBV28	TRBJ2-7
CASSQVASPGVPYNEQFF	TGCGCCAGCAGCCAAGTCGCATCCCCCGGGGTCCCCTACAATGAGCAGTTCTTC	NA	NA	TRBV4-3	TRBJ2-1
CASSYAAETQYF	TGTGCCAGCAGTTACGCTGCAGAGACCCAGTACTTC	NA	few	TRBV6-6	TRBJ2-5
CASSQWTGGPGELFF	TGCGCCAGCAGCCAATGGACAGGGGGCCCCGGGGAGCTGTTTTTT	TRBD1	NA	TRBV4-1	TRBJ2-2